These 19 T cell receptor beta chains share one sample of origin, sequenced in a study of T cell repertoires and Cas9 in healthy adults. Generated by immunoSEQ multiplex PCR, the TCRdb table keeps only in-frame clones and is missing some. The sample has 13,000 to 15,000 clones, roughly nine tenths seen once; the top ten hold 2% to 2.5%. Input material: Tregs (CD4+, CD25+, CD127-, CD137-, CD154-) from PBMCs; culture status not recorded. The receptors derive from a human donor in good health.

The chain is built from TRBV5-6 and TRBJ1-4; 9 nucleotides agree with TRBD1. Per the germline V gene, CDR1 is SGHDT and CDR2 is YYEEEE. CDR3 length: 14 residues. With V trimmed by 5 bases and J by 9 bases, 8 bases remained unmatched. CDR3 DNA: TGTGCCAGCAGTTTCACCGGGACAGGGAAAAAACTGTTTTTT. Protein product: CASSFTGTGKKLFF.

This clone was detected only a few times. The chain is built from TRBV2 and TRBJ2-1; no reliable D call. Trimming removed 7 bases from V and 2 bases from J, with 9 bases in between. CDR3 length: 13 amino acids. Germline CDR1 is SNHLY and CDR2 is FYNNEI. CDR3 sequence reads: CASNGLAYNEQFF. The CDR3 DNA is TGTGCCAGCAACGGTCTCGCCTACAATGAGCAGTTCTTC.

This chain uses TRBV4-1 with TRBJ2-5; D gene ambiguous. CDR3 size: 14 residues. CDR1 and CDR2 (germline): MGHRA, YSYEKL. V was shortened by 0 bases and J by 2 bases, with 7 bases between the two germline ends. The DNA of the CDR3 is TGCGCCAGCAGCCAAGATCGGCGACAAGAGACCCAGTACTTC. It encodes CASSQDRRQETQYF.

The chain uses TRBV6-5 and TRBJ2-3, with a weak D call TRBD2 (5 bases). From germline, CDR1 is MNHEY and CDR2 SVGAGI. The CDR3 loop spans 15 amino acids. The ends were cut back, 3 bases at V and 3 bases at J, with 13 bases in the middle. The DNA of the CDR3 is TGTGCCAGCAGTTATAACGAGGGCTCGACAGATACGCAGTATTTT. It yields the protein CASSYNEGSTDTQYF.

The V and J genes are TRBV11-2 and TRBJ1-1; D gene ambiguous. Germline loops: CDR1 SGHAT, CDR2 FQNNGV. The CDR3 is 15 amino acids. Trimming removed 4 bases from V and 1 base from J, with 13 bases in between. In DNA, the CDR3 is TGTGCCAGCAGCTCGGACGGGGTCCGGAACACTGAAGCTTTCTTT. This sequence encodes CASSSDGVRNTEAFF.

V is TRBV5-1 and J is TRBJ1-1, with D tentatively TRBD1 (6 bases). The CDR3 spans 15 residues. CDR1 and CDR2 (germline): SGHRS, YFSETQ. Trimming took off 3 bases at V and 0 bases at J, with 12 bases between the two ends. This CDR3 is CASSSQGPMNTEAFF. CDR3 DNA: TGCGCCAGCAGCTCACAGGGCCCCATGAACACTGAAGCTTTCTTT.

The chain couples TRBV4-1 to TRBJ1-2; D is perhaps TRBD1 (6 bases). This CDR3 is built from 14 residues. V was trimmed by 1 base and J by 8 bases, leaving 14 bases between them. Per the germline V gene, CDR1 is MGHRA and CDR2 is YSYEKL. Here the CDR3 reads CASSQAGTPRGYTF. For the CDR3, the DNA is TGCGCCAGCAGCCAAGCCGGGACACCAAGGGGCTACACCTTC.

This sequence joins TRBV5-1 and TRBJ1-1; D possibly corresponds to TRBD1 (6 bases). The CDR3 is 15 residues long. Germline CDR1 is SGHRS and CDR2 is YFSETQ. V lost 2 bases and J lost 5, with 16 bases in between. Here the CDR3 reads CASSFSQTQGTEAFF. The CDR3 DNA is TGCGCCAGCAGCTTCTCGCAGACCCAGGGGACTGAAGCTTTCTTT.

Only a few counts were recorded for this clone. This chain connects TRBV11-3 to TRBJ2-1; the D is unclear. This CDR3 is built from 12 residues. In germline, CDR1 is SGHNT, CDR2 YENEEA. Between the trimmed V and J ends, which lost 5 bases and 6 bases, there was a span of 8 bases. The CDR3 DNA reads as TGTGCCAGCAGCCTATCAGGCAATGAGCAGTTCTTC. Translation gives CASSLSGNEQFF.

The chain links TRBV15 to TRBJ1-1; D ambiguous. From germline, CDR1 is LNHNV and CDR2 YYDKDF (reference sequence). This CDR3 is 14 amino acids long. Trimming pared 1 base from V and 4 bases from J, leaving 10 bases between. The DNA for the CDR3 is TGTGCCACCAGCAGAGGGGGAAGGTCCACTGAAGCTTTCTTT. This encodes CATSRGGRSTEAFF.

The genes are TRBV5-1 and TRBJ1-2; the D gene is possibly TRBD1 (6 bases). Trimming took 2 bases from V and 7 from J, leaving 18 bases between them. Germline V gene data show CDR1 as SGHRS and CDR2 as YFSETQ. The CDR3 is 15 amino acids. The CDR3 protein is CASSFHRDIPSGYTF. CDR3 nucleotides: TGCGCCAGCAGCTTCCACCGGGACATACCCTCTGGCTACACCTTC.

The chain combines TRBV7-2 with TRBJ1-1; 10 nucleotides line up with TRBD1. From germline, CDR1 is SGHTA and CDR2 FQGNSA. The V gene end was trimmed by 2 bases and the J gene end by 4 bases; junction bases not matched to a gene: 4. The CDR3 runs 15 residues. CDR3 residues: CASSLRTGGGTEAFF. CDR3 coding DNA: TGTGCCAGCAGCTTAAGGACAGGGGGAGGCACTGAAGCTTTCTTT.

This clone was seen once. The DNA for the CDR3 is TGTGCCAGCAGTGCCGGGACAGCCAATTCACCCCTCCACTTT. Translating gives CASSAGTANSPLHF. The chain combines TRBV6-1 with TRBJ1-6, with 7 bases aligning to TRBD1. Trimming took 4 bases from V and 7 from J; bases not matched to a gene: 4. CDR3 size: 14 residues. CDR1 MNHNS and CDR2 SASEGT come from the germline V gene.

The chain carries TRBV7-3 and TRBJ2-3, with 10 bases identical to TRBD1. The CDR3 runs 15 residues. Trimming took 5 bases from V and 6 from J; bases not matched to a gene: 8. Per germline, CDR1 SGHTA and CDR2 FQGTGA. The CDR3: CASSLLTGGRDTQYF. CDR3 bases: TGTGCCAGCAGCCTATTGACAGGGGGCCGGGATACGCAGTATTTT.

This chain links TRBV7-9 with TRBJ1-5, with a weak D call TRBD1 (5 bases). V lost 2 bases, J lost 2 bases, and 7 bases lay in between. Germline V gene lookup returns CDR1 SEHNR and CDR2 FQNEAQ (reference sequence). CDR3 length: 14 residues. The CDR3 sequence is CASSLTGRNQPQHF. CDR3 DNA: TGTGCCAGCAGCTTAACAGGCCGCAATCAGCCCCAGCATTTT.

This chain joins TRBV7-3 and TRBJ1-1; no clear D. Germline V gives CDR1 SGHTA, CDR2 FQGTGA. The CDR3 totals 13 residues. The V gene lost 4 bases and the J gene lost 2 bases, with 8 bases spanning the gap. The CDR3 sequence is CASSYTQNTEAFF. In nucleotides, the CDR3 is TGTGCCAGCAGCTATACACAAAACACTGAAGCTTTCTTT. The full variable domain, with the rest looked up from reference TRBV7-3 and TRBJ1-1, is GAGVSQTPSNKVTEKGKYVELRCDPISGHTALYWYRQSLGQGPEFLIYFQGTGAADDSGLPNDRFFAVRPEGSVSTLKIQRTERGDSAVYLCASSYTQNTEAFFGQGTRLTVV.

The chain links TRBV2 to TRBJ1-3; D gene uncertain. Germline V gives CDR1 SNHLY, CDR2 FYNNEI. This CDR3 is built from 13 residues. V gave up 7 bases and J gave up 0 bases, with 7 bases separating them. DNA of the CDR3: TGTGCCAGCAAGCTGAGCTCTGGAAACACCATATATTTT. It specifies CASKLSSGNTIYF.

The CDR3 DNA reads as TGTGCCAGCTCAGCGACCGGGACAGGTTCTTTGGGCAATCAGCCCCAGCATTTT. Protein product: CASSATGTGSLGNQPQHF. The gene calls are TRBV18 and TRBJ1-5; 8 bases map to TRBD1. V lost 5 bases, J lost 2 bases, and 14 bases stayed unmatched. The CDR3 loop spans 18 amino acids. CDR1 is KGHSH and CDR2 is LQKENI in the germline V gene.

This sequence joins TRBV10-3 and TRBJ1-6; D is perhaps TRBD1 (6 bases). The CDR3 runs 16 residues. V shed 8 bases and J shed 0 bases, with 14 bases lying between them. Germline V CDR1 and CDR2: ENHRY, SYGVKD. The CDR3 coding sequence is TGTGCCATCTCCTCGACAGGTTCCTCCTATAATTCACCCCTCCACTTT. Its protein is CAISSTGSSYNSPLHF.